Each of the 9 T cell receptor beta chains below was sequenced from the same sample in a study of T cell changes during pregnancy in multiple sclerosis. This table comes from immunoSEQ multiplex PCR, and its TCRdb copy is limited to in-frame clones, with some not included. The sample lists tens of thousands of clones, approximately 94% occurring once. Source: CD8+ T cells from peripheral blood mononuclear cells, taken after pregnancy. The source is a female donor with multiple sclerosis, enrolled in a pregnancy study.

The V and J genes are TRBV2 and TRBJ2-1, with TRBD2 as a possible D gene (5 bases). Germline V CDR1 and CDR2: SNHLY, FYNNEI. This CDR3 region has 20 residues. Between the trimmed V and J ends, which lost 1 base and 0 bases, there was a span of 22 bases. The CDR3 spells CASSEVPLARASSSYNEQFF. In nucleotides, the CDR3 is TGTGCCAGCAGTGAAGTTCCCCTGGCGAGGGCATCGAGCTCCTACAATGAGCAGTTCTTC.

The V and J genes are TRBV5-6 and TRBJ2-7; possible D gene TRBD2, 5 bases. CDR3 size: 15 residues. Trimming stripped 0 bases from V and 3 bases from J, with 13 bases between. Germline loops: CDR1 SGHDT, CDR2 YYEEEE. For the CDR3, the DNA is TGTGCCAGCAGCTTGGCGCTAGAGGGATTCTACGAGCAGTACTTC. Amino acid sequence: CASSLALEGFYEQYF.

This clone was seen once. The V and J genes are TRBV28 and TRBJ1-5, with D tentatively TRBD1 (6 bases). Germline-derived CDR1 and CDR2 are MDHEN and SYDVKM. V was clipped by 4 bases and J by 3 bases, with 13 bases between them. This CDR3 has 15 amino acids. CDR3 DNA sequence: TGTGCCAGCAGTTGGACAGTACTGCCCAATCAGCCCCAGCATTTT. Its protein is CASSWTVLPNQPQHF. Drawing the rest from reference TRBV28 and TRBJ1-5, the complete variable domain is DVKVTQSSRYLVKRTGEKVFLECVQDMDHENMFWYRQDPGLGLRLIYFSYDVKMKEKGDIPEGYSVSREKKERFSLILESASTNQTSMYLCASSWTVLPNQPQHFGDGTRLSIL.

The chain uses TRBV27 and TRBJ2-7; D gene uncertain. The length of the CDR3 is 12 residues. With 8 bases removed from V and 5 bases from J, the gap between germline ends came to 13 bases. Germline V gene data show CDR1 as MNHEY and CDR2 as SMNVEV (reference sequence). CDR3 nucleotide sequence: TGTGCCAGCTGGCAAAGTATGAACGAGCAGTACTTC. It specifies CASWQSMNEQYF.

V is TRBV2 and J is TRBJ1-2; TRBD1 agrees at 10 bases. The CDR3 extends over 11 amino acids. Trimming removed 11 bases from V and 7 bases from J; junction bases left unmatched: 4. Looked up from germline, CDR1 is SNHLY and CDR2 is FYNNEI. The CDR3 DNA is TGTGCCTCGACAGGGGGCGGTGGCTACACCTTC. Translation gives CASTGGGGYTF. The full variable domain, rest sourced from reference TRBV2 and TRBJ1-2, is EPEVTQTPSHQVTQMGQEVILRCVPISNHLYFYWYRQILGQKVEFLVSFYNNEISEKSEIFDDQFSVERPDGSNFTLKIRSTKLEDSAMYFCASTGGGGYTFGSGTRLTVV.

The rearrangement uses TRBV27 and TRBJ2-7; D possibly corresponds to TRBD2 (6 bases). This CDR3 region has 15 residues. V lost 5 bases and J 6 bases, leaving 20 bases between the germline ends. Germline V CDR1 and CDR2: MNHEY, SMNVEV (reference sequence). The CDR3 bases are TGTGCCAGCAGTCCCTTACAGGCTGGGACTTCCGAGCAGTACTTC. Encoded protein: CASSPLQAGTSEQYF.

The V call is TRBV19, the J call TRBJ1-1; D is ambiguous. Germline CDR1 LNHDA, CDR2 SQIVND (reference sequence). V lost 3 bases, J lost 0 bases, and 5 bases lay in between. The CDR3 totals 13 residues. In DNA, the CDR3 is TGTGCCAGTAGTATGGCAGTGAACACTGAAGCTTTCTTT. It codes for CASSMAVNTEAFF.

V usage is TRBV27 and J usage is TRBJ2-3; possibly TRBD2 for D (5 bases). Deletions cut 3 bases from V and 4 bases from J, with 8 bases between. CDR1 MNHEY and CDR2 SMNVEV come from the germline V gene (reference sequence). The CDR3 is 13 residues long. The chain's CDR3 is CASSFGLSDTQYF. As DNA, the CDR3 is TGTGCCAGCAGTTTTGGACTTTCAGATACGCAGTATTTT.

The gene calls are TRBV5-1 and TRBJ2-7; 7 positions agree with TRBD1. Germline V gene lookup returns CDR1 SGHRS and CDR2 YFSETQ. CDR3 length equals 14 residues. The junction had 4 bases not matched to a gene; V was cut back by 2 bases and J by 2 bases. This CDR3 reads CASSFRGSTYEQYF. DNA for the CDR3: TGCGCCAGCAGCTTCAGGGGGTCGACCTACGAGCAGTACTTC.